One sample yielded the 26 T cell receptor beta chains listed below, sequenced in a study of blood T cell repertoires in COVID-19. Repertoires were generated with immunoSEQ multiplex PCR, while TCRdb's copy carries only in-frame clones and drops some. The table lists fewer than 150,000 clones, around 85% of them singletons, with around 13% in the top ten. Sequences were obtained from peripheral blood. These receptors originate from a human donor in a cohort sampled during active COVID-19.

The chain joins TRBV5-1 to TRBJ1-4; D call uncertain. The germline V gene encodes CDR1 SGHRS and CDR2 YFSETQ. V was cut by 2 bases and J by 10 bases, with 9 bases left in between. The length of the CDR3 is 12 residues. The chain's CDR3 is CASSFEGRKLFF. CDR3 DNA sequence: TGCGCCAGCAGCTTCGAGGGCCGAAAACTGTTTTTT.

The rearrangement joins TRBV11-3 to TRBJ1-1; D is perhaps TRBD1 (6 bases). The CDR3 consists of 13 residues. V lost 5 bases and J lost 5, with 12 bases in between. Germline V gene lookup returns CDR1 SGHNT and CDR2 YENEEA. The CDR3 sequence is CASSNRVGTEAFF. In nucleotides, the CDR3 is TGTGCCAGCAGCAACAGGGTGGGAACTGAAGCTTTCTTT.

V and J are TRBV28 and TRBJ1-3; no firm D call. Trimming took off 5 bases at V and 11 bases at J, with 10 bases between the two ends. CDR1 and CDR2 (germline): MDHEN, SYDVKM. The CDR3 length is 11 residues. Written as DNA, the CDR3 is TGTGCCAGCAGTCTAGGTATCTCCATATATTTT. Translation gives CASSLGISIYF. Variable domain in full (rest from reference TRBV28 and TRBJ1-3): DVKVTQSSRYLVKRTGEKVFLECVQDMDHENMFWYRQDPGLGLRLIYFSYDVKMKEKGDIPEGYSVSREKKERFSLILESASTNQTSMYLCASSLGISIYFGEGSWLTVV.

V usage is TRBV28 and J usage is TRBJ1-5, with a tentative D call TRBD1 (5 bases). The CDR3 sequence is 14 residues long. Trimming cost V 5 bases and J 5 bases, with 13 bases left between them. Germline loops: CDR1 MDHEN, CDR2 SYDVKM. The CDR3 DNA sequence: TGTGCCAGCAGTCCCCAGGGCCAATATCAGCCCCAGCATTTT. The encoded protein is CASSPQGQYQPQHF.

The chain recombines TRBV6-5 with TRBJ1-3; 7 bases match TRBD1. From germline, CDR1 is MNHEY and CDR2 SVGAGI. Trimming cost V 6 bases and J 4 bases; bases outside gene matches: 9. The CDR3 is 15 amino acids. The CDR3 coding sequence is TGTGCCAGCAGAGCGACAGGGCGTAGAGGAAACACCATATATTTT. This codes for CASRATGRRGNTIYF.

The chain joins TRBV5-4 to TRBJ1-1, with D perhaps TRBD1 (6 bases). There are 16 residues in the CDR3. Germline loops: CDR1 SGHNT, CDR2 YYREEE (reference sequence). The V end was cut by 0 bases, the J end by 3 bases, with 15 bases between. CDR3 sequence: CASSLAEGRGDTEAFF. CDR3 coding DNA: TGTGCCAGCAGCTTGGCCGAGGGCAGGGGTGACACTGAAGCTTTCTTT.

The rearrangement links TRBV28 to TRBJ2-2, with TRBD2 matching over 9 bases. The V segment lost 3 bases and the J segment 0 bases; nucleotides outside the gene matches: 5. Germline V CDR1 and CDR2: MDHEN, SYDVKM. The CDR3 spans 17 residues. CDR3 sequence (DNA): TGTGCCAGCAGTTTCTCCCTAGCGGGGACGAACACCGGGGAGCTGTTTTTT. Translation gives CASSFSLAGTNTGELFF.

This chain links TRBV14 with TRBJ2-1, with D possibly being TRBD2 (6 bases). This CDR3 contains 16 residues. Germline-derived CDR1 and CDR2 are SGHDN and FVKESK. V dropped 4 bases and J dropped 2 bases, with 15 bases sitting between them. The CDR3 nucleotides read TGTGCCAGCAGCCCGCTATCGGGACTTCCCTACAATGAGCAGTTCTTC. Its translation is CASSPLSGLPYNEQFF.

The genes are TRBV18 and TRBJ2-7, with TRBD2 matching 8 bases. CDR3 length equals 15 residues. CDR1 and CDR2 from the germline V gene are KGHSH and LQKENI. V shed 2 bases and J 2 bases; nucleotides not matched to a gene: 5. The CDR3 loop is CASSPDAGGAYEQYF. CDR3 bases: TGTGCCAGCTCACCAGATGCCGGGGGGGCCTACGAGCAGTACTTC. Full variable domain (missing parts from reference TRBV18 and TRBJ2-7): NAGVMQNPRHLVRRRGQEARLRCSPMKGHSHVYWYRQLPEEGLKFMVYLQKENIIDESGMPKERFSAEFPKEGPSILRIQQVVRGDSAAYFCASSPDAGGAYEQYFGPGTRLTVT.

The chain recombines TRBV28 with TRBJ1-1; 8 bases line up with TRBD1. The V gene end was trimmed by 3 bases and the J gene end by 2 bases; junction bases not matched to a gene: 5. Germline V CDR1 and CDR2: MDHEN, SYDVKM. The CDR3 sequence is 15 residues long. CDR3 coding DNA: TGTGCCAGCAGTTTTAGGACAGGGAGAAACACTGAAGCTTTCTTT. Its translation: CASSFRTGRNTEAFF.

This rearrangement joins TRBV7-2 to TRBJ1-6, with TRBD1 matching over 7 bases. Germline loops: CDR1 SGHTA, CDR2 FQGNSA. The CDR3 has 15 residues. Unmatched junction bases numbered 3, after V lost 5 bases and J lost 2 bases. In nucleotides, the CDR3 is TGTGCCAGCAGCGCAACAGGGGCCTATAATTCACCCCTCCACTTT. Translation: CASSATGAYNSPLHF. Supplemented by reference TRBV7-2 and TRBJ1-6, the full variable domain reads GAGVSQSPSNKVTEKGKDVELRCDPISGHTALYWYRQSLGQGLEFLIYFQGNSAPDKSGLPSDRFSAERTGGSVSTLTIQRTQQEDSAVYLCASSATGAYNSPLHFGNGTRLTVT.

The rearrangement uses TRBV5-4 and TRBJ1-6; D perhaps matches TRBD1 (6 bases). Germline values: CDR1 SGHNT, CDR2 YYREEE (reference sequence). The CDR3 length is 15 residues. V shed 4 bases and J shed 6 bases, with 14 bases lying between them. CDR3 protein: CASSLKDRTNSPLHF. The CDR3 region has the DNA TGTGCCAGCAGCCTCAAGGACAGAACTAATTCACCCCTCCACTTT. Full variable domain (remainder filled in from reference TRBV5-4 and TRBJ1-6): ETGVTQSPTHLIKTRGQQVTLRCSSQSGHNTVSWYQQALGQGPQFIFQYYREEENGRGNFPPRFSGLQFPNYSSELNVNALELDDSALYLCASSLKDRTNSPLHFGNGTRLTVT.

This clone was seen a few times. V is TRBV14 and J is TRBJ2-2; D perhaps matches TRBD2 (5 bases). Germline loops: CDR1 SGHDN, CDR2 FVKESK. The CDR3 extends over 13 amino acids. Trimming pared 3 bases from V and 5 bases from J, leaving 7 bases between. CDR3 nucleotide sequence: TGTGCCAGCAGCCACCGGGGAACCGGGGAGCTGTTTTTT. Amino acid sequence: CASSHRGTGELFF.

V and J are TRBV28 and TRBJ1-6; D is possibly TRBD1 (5 bases). With 8 bases removed from V and 0 bases from J, the gap between germline ends came to 11 bases. CDR1 MDHEN and CDR2 SYDVKM come from the germline V gene. This CDR3 comprises 15 residues. CDR3 in DNA: TGTGCCAGCGGCCGGAGGGGCTCCTATAATTCACCCCTCCACTTT. This encodes CASGRRGSYNSPLHF.

The chain recombines TRBV28 with TRBJ2-4; D may be TRBD1 (6 bases). Trimming pared 6 bases from V and 6 bases from J, leaving 27 bases between. There are 18 residues in the CDR3. Germline V gene data show CDR1 as MDHEN and CDR2 as SYDVKM. The CDR3 DNA reads TGTGCCAGCAGCCCCGGCCTATATCTGGGGCAGGGGAGAAACATTCAGTACTTC. Translating gives CASSPGLYLGQGRNIQYF.

In DNA, the CDR3 is TGCGCCAGCAGCCAGCGGGGGGGTTCCTACAATGAGCAGTTCTTC. It encodes CASSQRGGSYNEQFF. This chain joins TRBV4-3 and TRBJ2-1; 9 nucleotides agree with TRBD2. V lost 3 bases, J lost 1 base, and 1 base stayed unmatched. Germline CDR1 and CDR2: LGHNA and YSLEER. The CDR3 is made up of 15 amino acids.

The chain carries TRBV28 and TRBJ1-1; D gene unclear. This CDR3 comprises 11 residues. Germline loops: CDR1 MDHEN, CDR2 SYDVKM. V lost 5 bases to trimming and J lost 10 bases, with 11 bases between them. Here the CDR3 reads CASSRSGRAFF. The CDR3 DNA reads as TGTGCCAGCAGTCGGAGCGGGCGAGCTTTCTTT.

CDR3: CAWSVYPAGFETQYF. CDR3 coding DNA: TGTGCCTGGAGTGTGTACCCCGCGGGGTTTGAGACCCAGTACTTC. V gene TRBV30 combines with J gene TRBJ2-5; D is possibly TRBD2 (6 bases). V gave up 0 bases and J gave up 5 bases, with 16 bases separating them. Germline V gene sequence: CDR1 GTSNPN, CDR2 SVGIG (reference sequence). This CDR3 region has 15 residues.

CDR3 coding DNA: TGCGCCAGCAGAATTGGGAGGGGGACTGAAGCTTTCTTT. This gives the protein CASRIGRGTEAFF. This chain uses TRBV5-1 with TRBJ1-1; weak D call: TRBD1 (6 bases). CDR3 length: 13 residues. CDR1 and CDR2 (germline): SGHRS, YFSETQ. Trimming stripped 5 bases from V and 5 bases from J, with 13 bases between.

This clone appeared a single time. The chain carries TRBV30 and TRBJ2-1; 8 bases agree with TRBD2. The CDR3 sequence is 15 residues long. Germline trimming cut 3 bases from V and 4 bases from J; bases unmatched to any gene: 8. The germline gives CDR1 GTSNPN, CDR2 SVGIG (reference sequence). The DNA of the CDR3 is TGTGCCTGGAGAGGTGCGGGGGGCTTATACAATGAGCAGTTCTTC. Amino acids: CAWRGAGGLYNEQFF.

This CDR3 reads CASRSRDRDRQPQHF. The DNA for the CDR3 is TGTGCCAGCAGGAGCCGGGACAGGGATCGTCAGCCCCAGCATTTT. The rearrangement links TRBV2 to TRBJ1-5; TRBD1 aligns across 9 bases. The germline CDR1 and CDR2 sequences are SNHLY and FYNNEI. Losses at the gene ends were 6 bases for V and 6 bases for J; bases not matched to a gene: 9. This CDR3 contains 15 residues.

The chain employs TRBV29-1 and TRBJ2-5; a weak D match, TRBD1 (6 bases). With 6 bases removed from V and 2 bases from J, the gap between germline ends came to 13 bases. Per the germline V gene, CDR1 is SQVTM and CDR2 is ANQGSEA. The length of the CDR3 is 13 residues. The CDR3 DNA reads TGCAGCGTGGACCGGGACATACAAGAGACCCAGTACTTC. Protein product: CSVDRDIQETQYF.

The chain uses TRBV11-3 and TRBJ2-7, with D maybe TRBD1 (5 bases). The CDR3 extends over 14 amino acids. With 5 bases removed from V and 2 bases from J, the gap between germline ends came to 13 bases. Germline-derived CDR1 and CDR2 are SGHNT and YENEEA. CDR3 DNA: TGTGCCAGCAGCCCTCCAGGGCTTCCCTACGAGCAGTACTTC. Encoded protein: CASSPPGLPYEQYF.

The gene calls are TRBV28 and TRBJ2-1, with D unclear. The CDR3 has 12 residues. V was clipped by 8 bases and J by 7 bases, with 12 bases between them. Germline lookup yields CDR1 MDHEN and CDR2 SYDVKM. The CDR3 DNA sequence: TGTGCCAGCGGAACAGACCTGAATGAGCAGTTCTTC. This gives the protein CASGTDLNEQFF.

This rearrangement joins TRBV10-3 to TRBJ1-3; no firm D call. Trimming took 2 bases from V and 7 from J, leaving 12 bases between them. The germline V gene has CDR1 ENHRY and CDR2 SYGVKD. The CDR3 is 14 residues long. The CDR3 DNA reads TGTGCCATCAGTGAGCCAGGTTCGGGGAACACCATATATTTT. As protein: CAISEPGSGNTIYF.

V gene TRBV6-5 combines with J gene TRBJ1-1; TRBD1 agrees at 9 bases. J lost 1 base, V lost 7 bases, and 4 bases had no gene match. This CDR3 contains 14 residues. CDR1 and CDR2 from the germline V gene are MNHEY and SVGAGI. CDR3 region: CASTMDRGNTEAFF. The CDR3 DNA is TGTGCCAGCACAATGGACAGGGGGAACACTGAAGCTTTCTTT.